The rows below give T cell receptor beta chains drawn from one sample of a study of cytomegalovirus exposure and HLA in healthy donors. Data came from immunoSEQ multiplex PCR; TCRdb stores just in-frame clones and leaves some out. The table records 150,000 to 200,000 clones, approximately 84% of them present only once. The sample was PBMCs. The receptors were sampled from a woman between 18 and 29 years old in good health and CMV-seropositive. Both conserved end residues are part of each CDR3. The D gene is left open where the match is weak. Clone size is not always given. Where it is, it says once, few, many or a class for expanded clones.

v_gene	abundance	d_gene	j_gene	CDR3aa	CDR3nt
TRBV5-1	few	TRBD2	TRBJ2-3	CASRPGLAGADTQYF	TGCGCCAGCCGCCCGGGACTAGCGGGAGCAGATACGCAGTATTTT
TRBV18	NA	NA	TRBJ1-4	CASSPWTENEKLFF	TGTGCCAGCTCACCCTGGACAGAGAATGAAAAACTGTTTTTT
TRBV11-2	NA	NA	TRBJ2-3	CASSLDRGTQYF	TGTGCCAGCAGCTTAGATCGGGGTACGCAGTATTTT
TRBV14	NA	NA	TRBJ2-7	CASSRSGVSSSYEQYF	TGTGCCAGCAGCCGGAGCGGCGTAAGTAGCTCCTACGAGCAGTACTTC
TRBV6-6	few	TRBD2	TRBJ2-7	CASSYPRVTGGEQYF	TGTGCCAGCAGTTACCCCCGTGTGACGGGGGGGGAGCAGTACTTC
TRBV2	NA	TRBD1	TRBJ1-2	CASIRDSTNYGYTF	TGTGCCAGCATACGGGACAGTACTAACTATGGCTACACCTTC
TRBV5-6	once	TRBD1	TRBJ1-4	CASSLKTGATNEKLFF	TGTGCCAGCAGCCTAAAGACAGGGGCAACTAATGAAAAACTGTTTTTT
TRBV6-5	NA	TRBD1	TRBJ2-7	CASSYGRGREQYF	TGTGCCAGCAGTTACGGCAGGGGGCGCGAGCAGTACTTC
TRBV6-5	NA	NA	TRBJ1-5	CASSYSYRANQPQHF	TGTGCCAGCAGTTACTCATACAGGGCTAATCAGCCCCAGCATTTT
TRBV4-3	NA	NA	TRBJ1-1	CASSQDASRDAFF	TGCGCCAGCAGCCAAGATGCCTCGCGGGACGCTTTCTTT
TRBV6-5	NA	NA	TRBJ2-2	CASRTGTHTGELFF	TGTGCCAGCAGGACCGGGACACACACCGGGGAGCTGTTTTTT
TRBV6-1	NA	TRBD1	TRBJ2-5	CASSDTTGGFPETQYF	TGTGCCAGCAGTGATACGACAGGGGGCTTTCCGGAGACCCAGTACTTC
TRBV19	once	NA	TRBJ2-5	CASSIFGRAGIQETQYF	TGTGCCAGTAGTATTTTTGGTCGGGCAGGGATCCAAGAGACCCAGTACTTC
TRBV4-1	once	TRBD1	TRBJ2-2	CASSRGQGALTGELFF	TGCGCCAGCAGCCGCGGACAGGGGGCGCTTACCGGGGAGCTGTTTTTT
TRBV5-6	NA	NA	TRBJ1-1	CASSLLGEAFF	TGTGCCAGCAGCTTGTTGGGCGAAGCTTTCTTT
TRBV29-1	NA	TRBD2	TRBJ2-3	CSVLGGSSGGTDTQYF	TGCAGCGTACTGGGGGGTTCTAGCGGAGGCACAGATACGCAGTATTTT
TRBV4-2	NA	NA	TRBJ2-7	CASSQDAGVREQYF	TGTGCCAGCAGCCAAGATGCCGGGGTACGCGAGCAGTACTTC
TRBV2	NA	NA	TRBJ1-1	CASSDYLNEAFF	TGTGCCAGCAGTGATTATCTTAATGAAGCTTTCTTT
TRBV5-4	once	NA	TRBJ2-5	CASSRPQGGGETQYF	TGTGCCAGCAGCCGCCCTCAGGGGGGCGGGGAGACCCAGTACTTC
TRBV6-6	NA	NA	TRBJ1-4	CASSQDRPTNEKLFF	TGTGCCAGCAGTCAAGACAGGCCAACTAATGAAAAACTGTTTTTT
TRBV7-9	NA	TRBD2	TRBJ2-3	CASSLRGRLAVTDTQYF	TGTGCCAGCAGCTTGCGGGGGCGACTAGCGGTGACAGATACGCAGTATTTT
TRBV10-2	NA	NA	TRBJ1-1	CASSETTGMNTEAFF	TGCGCCAGCAGCGAAACGACAGGAATGAACACTGAAGCTTTCTTT
TRBV9	NA	NA	TRBJ2-3	CASSPDYTDTQYF	TGTGCCAGCAGCCCGGACTACACAGATACGCAGTATTTT
TRBV6-1	NA	NA	TRBJ1-1	CASSDGGGYTEAFF	TGTGCCAGCAGTGACGGGGGAGGGTACACTGAAGCTTTCTTT
TRBV28	NA	TRBD1	TRBJ1-3	CASSLGGTGYGNTIYF	TGTGCCAGCAGTTTGGGTGGGACAGGGTATGGAAACACCATATATTTT
TRBV6-1	NA	NA	TRBJ1-2	CATRAPDRTDGYTF	TGTGCCACCAGAGCCCCTGACAGGACGGATGGCTACACCTTC
TRBV7-2	NA	NA	TRBJ1-4	CASSSSSGLLGEKLFF	TGTGCCAGCAGCTCAAGCAGTGGTCTCCTAGGTGAAAAACTGTTTTTT
TRBV10-2	NA	NA	TRBJ2-1	CASSEQTGRYNEQFF	TGCGCCAGCAGTGAGCAGACAGGGAGGTACAATGAGCAGTTCTTC
TRBV2	once	NA	TRBJ1-2	CASSEAANFGHGYTF	TGTGCCAGCAGTGAAGCTGCCAACTTCGGTCATGGCTACACCTTC
TRBV29-1	NA	TRBD1	TRBJ2-7	CSVGDRVSYEQYF	TGCAGCGTTGGTGACAGGGTTTCCTACGAGCAGTACTTC
TRBV6-5	NA	NA	TRBJ1-2	CASRPTGSGYGYTF	TGTGCCAGCAGACCAACAGGGTCCGGCTATGGCTACACCTTC
TRBV9	NA	TRBD1	TRBJ1-4	CASSGDSFEKLFF	TGTGCCAGCTCCGGGGACAGCTTTGAAAAACTGTTTTTT
TRBV5-1	once	TRBD1	TRBJ1-1	CASSVTGTGGTEAFF	TGCGCCAGCAGCGTAACCGGGACAGGGGGTACTGAAGCTTTCTTT
TRBV7-9	NA	NA	TRBJ1-1	CASTTGTRDTEAFF	TGTGCCAGCACCACAGGGACGAGGGACACTGAAGCTTTCTTT
TRBV7-6	NA	NA	TRBJ1-4	CASSPYIKKLFF	TGTGCCAGCAGCCCATACATCAAAAAACTGTTTTTT
TRBV7-9	NA	NA	TRBJ2-7	CASTPGGYEQYF	TGTGCCAGCACCCCGGGCGGGTACGAGCAGTACTTC
TRBV7-9	NA	TRBD1	TRBJ1-2	CASSLASGGRNYGYTF	TGTGCCAGCAGCTTAGCCTCAGGGGGTAGGAACTATGGCTACACCTTC
TRBV11-3	NA	NA	TRBJ2-1	CASSFSSAIQDNEQFF	TGTGCCAGCAGCTTTTCCTCCGCGATACAGGACAATGAGCAGTTCTTC
TRBV25-1	NA	NA	TRBJ1-1	CASTLSTVGMNTEAFF	TGTGCCAGTACCCTCTCCACAGTCGGGATGAACACTGAAGCTTTCTTT
TRBV6-6	NA	TRBD1	TRBJ1-2	CASSSGTGSYGYTF	TGTGCCAGCAGTTCCGGGACAGGTTCCTATGGCTACACCTTC
TRBV5-4	many	NA	TRBJ1-2	CASSSFEEYGYTF	TGTGCCAGCAGCTCCTTTGAGGAGTATGGCTACACCTTC
TRBV9	NA	TRBD1	TRBJ2-1	CATGRGQLFDEQFF	TGTGCCACAGGCAGGGGGCAATTATTCGATGAGCAGTTCTTC
TRBV28	many	TRBD1	TRBJ1-5	CASRIRGVSNQPQHF	TGTGCCAGCAGAATCAGGGGGGTAAGCAATCAGCCCCAGCATTTT
TRBV7-2	few	TRBD1	TRBJ2-7	CASSRQGFLDEQYF	TGTGCCAGCAGCAGACAGGGGTTTCTCGACGAGCAGTACTTC
TRBV7-3	NA	NA	TRBJ2-5	CASSLNGGEETQYF	TGTGCCAGCAGCTTAAATGGAGGGGAGGAGACCCAGTACTTC
TRBV7-2	NA	NA	TRBJ1-1	CASSRGWANTEAFF	TGTGCCAGCAGCCGAGGGTGGGCGAACACTGAAGCTTTCTTT
TRBV2	NA	NA	TRBJ2-7	CASTASFYEQYF	TGTGCCAGCACAGCTAGCTTCTACGAGCAGTACTTC
TRBV2	NA	NA	TRBJ1-6	CASSSWQGWSPLHF	TGTGCCAGCAGTAGCTGGCAGGGGTGGTCTCCCCTCCACTTT
TRBV7-2	NA	TRBD2	TRBJ2-7	CASQGTSGGSRSYEQYF	TGTGCCAGTCAGGGGACTAGCGGGGGGAGCCGCTCCTACGAGCAGTACTTC
TRBV4-3	NA	NA	TRBJ2-7	CASSQSRGNYEQYF	TGCGCCAGCAGCCAATCCAGGGGAAACTACGAGCAGTACTTC
TRBV7-9	NA	NA	TRBJ2-7	CASSLVQPPYEQYF	TGTGCCAGCAGCTTAGTACAGCCACCCTACGAGCAGTACTTC
TRBV6-1	NA	TRBD1	TRBJ1-5	CASSAQGASNQPQHF	TGTGCCAGCAGTGCACAGGGGGCGTCTAATCAGCCCCAGCATTTT
TRBV6-1	few	NA	TRBJ1-2	CASSEAGGFYYGYTF	TGTGCCAGCAGTGAAGCGGGGGGTTTCTACTATGGCTACACCTTC
TRBV23-1	NA	TRBD1	TRBJ2-1	CASSRGRQRPGQGGNEQFF	TGCGCCAGCAGTCGGGGACGCCAGCGACCGGGACAGGGGGGGAATGAGCAGTTCTTC
TRBV6-1	NA	NA	TRBJ1-1	CASSFGRNTEAFF	TGTGCCAGCAGTTTCGGTAGGAACACTGAAGCTTTCTTT
TRBV28	NA	TRBD1	TRBJ1-2	CASVGPPSTGEYGYTF	TGTGCCAGTGTTGGCCCCCCCTCGACAGGGGAATATGGCTACACCTTC
TRBV5-1	few	NA	TRBJ1-6	CASSLRGTNSPLHF	TGCGCCAGCAGCTTAAGAGGGACTAATTCGCCCCTCCACTTT
TRBV2	NA	TRBD1	TRBJ2-1	CASSPGQGTFF	TGTGCCAGCAGCCCGGGACAGGGGACGTTCTTC
TRBV5-1	NA	NA	TRBJ1-5	CASSSDSNQPQHF	TGCGCCAGCAGCTCGGACAGTAATCAGCCCCAGCATTTT